Following are 20 T cell receptor beta chains from one sample sequenced in a study of T cell repertoires in cytomegalovirus infection. From the reads, TCRdb called clonotypes with MiXCR, one entry per CDR3 protein. The sample has about 530,000 distinct CDR3 sequences; roughly 29% are singletons. The specimen sequenced was PBMCs. The source of these receptors is a human donor in good health (CMV status not recorded). Some clones in this sample may be carry-over from other donors' samples.

Turning to this clonotype: At one end the junction does not follow the germline gene, possibly because of a read error. The V and J genes are TRBV11-2 and TRBJ1-1; maybe TRBD1 (5 bases). Germline V CDR1 and CDR2: SGHAT, FQNNGV. The CDR3 runs to 14 residues. The CDR3 is CASSLDWGGTEAFF. CDR3 bases: TGTGCCAGCAGCCTAGATTGGGGCGGCACTGAAGCTTTCTTT.

This clonotype turned up a few times. The V gene is TRBV6-5, the J gene TRBJ2-7, with D possibly matching TRBD1 (5 bases). CDR3 length: 13 amino acids. Per germline, CDR1 MNHEY and CDR2 SVGAGI. V lost 0 bases, J lost 5 bases, and 8 bases lay in between. CDR3 loop: CASSYSTVNEQYF. The CDR3 DNA follows: TGTGCCAGCAGTTACTCGACAGTTAACGAGCAGTACTTC.

This clonotype was observed a few times. The V call is TRBV20-1, the J call TRBJ2-3; 13 positions agree with TRBD2. The V gene end was trimmed by 3 bases and the J gene end by 3 bases; junction bases not matched to a gene: 6. The CDR3 is 16 residues long. Germline CDR1 is DFQATT and CDR2 is SNEGSKA (reference sequence). The CDR3 DNA sequence: TGCAGTGCTAGGGGTACTAGCGGGAGGGGAACAGATACGCAGTATTTT. Its protein is CSARGTSGRGTDTQYF.

The rearrangement links TRBV27 to TRBJ2-1; D unresolved. V was cut by 3 bases and J by 2 bases, with 8 bases left in between. Germline V gene lookup returns CDR1 MNHEY and CDR2 SMNVEV (reference sequence). This CDR3 has 14 residues. CDR3 amino acids: CASSFGAPYNEQFF. As DNA, the CDR3 is TGTGCCAGCAGTTTCGGAGCCCCCTACAATGAGCAGTTCTTC.

This chain joins TRBV5-8 and TRBJ2-1; TRBD2 aligns across 10 bases. Germline V gives CDR1 SGHTS, CDR2 YDEGEE. Trimming cost V 4 bases and J 5 bases; bases outside gene matches: 6. The CDR3 has 15 residues. The DNA for the CDR3 is TGTGCCAGCAGCCTCGGACTAGCGGAAGACAATGAGCAGTTCTTC. It yields the protein CASSLGLAEDNEQFF.

The chain carries TRBV20-1 and TRBJ2-7; 9 positions agree with TRBD1. V gave up 2 bases and J gave up 3 bases; unmatched junction bases: 5. This CDR3 is built from 14 residues. Germline V gene data show CDR1 as DFQATT and CDR2 as SNEGSKA (reference sequence). This chain's CDR3 is CSARSGTGLYEQYF. DNA for the CDR3: TGCAGTGCTAGATCCGGGACAGGGCTCTACGAGCAGTACTTC.

This clonotype appeared a few times. The V call is TRBV6-2 or TRBV6-3, the J call TRBJ1-1; D is perhaps TRBD1 (6 bases). V was pared by 2 bases and J by 0 bases, with 10 bases between. Germline V lookup: CDR1 MNHEY, CDR2 SVGEGT. This CDR3 region has 15 residues. The DNA of the CDR3 is TGTGCCAGCAGTTACGTCGCAGGGGTGAACACTGAAGCTTTCTTT. Its translation: CASSYVAGVNTEAFF.

This clonotype showed up just a few times. This chain uses TRBV4-3 with TRBJ2-1; the D gene is possibly TRBD1 (6 bases). The CDR3 is made up of 15 amino acids. Germline CDR1 is LGHNA and CDR2 is YSLEER. Trimming removed 0 bases at V and 8 bases at J, with 14 bases between. CDR3 region: CASSQDHREWDEQFF. CDR3 DNA sequence: TGCGCCAGCAGCCAAGATCACAGGGAATGGGATGAGCAGTTCTTC.

This clonotype was found a few times. The chain couples TRBV12-3 or TRBV12-4 to TRBJ2-7; possible D gene TRBD2, 5 bases. The CDR3 consists of 13 residues. V was pared by 3 bases and J by 3 bases, with 9 bases between. The DNA of the CDR3 is TGTGCCAGCAGTTTCCAAAGCGGCTACGAGCAGTACTTC. Amino acid sequence: CASSFQSGYEQYF.

The chain links TRBV19 to TRBJ2-1; 9 nucleotides match TRBD2. The length of the CDR3 is 14 residues. Trimming removed 6 bases from V and 7 bases from J; junction bases left unmatched: 7. Germline V gene lookup returns CDR1 LNHDA and CDR2 SQIVND (reference sequence). The CDR3 nucleotides read TGTGCCAGTAGAGATAGCGGGAGAATAAATGAGCAGTTCTTC. Translating it yields CASRDSGRINEQFF. Complete variable domain (other parts from reference TRBV19 and TRBJ2-1): DGGITQSPKYLFRKEGQNVTLSCEQNLNHDAMYWYRQDPGQGLRLIYYSQIVNDFQKGDIAEGYSVSREKKESFPLTVTSAQKNPTAFYLCASRDSGRINEQFFGPGTRLTVL.

The V and J genes are TRBV6-2 or TRBV6-3 and TRBJ2-7; TRBD1 might be the D (5 bases). The CDR3 consists of 11 residues. Germline loops: CDR1 MNHEY, CDR2 SVGEGT. Trimming took off 7 bases at V and 4 bases at J, with 8 bases between the two ends. CDR3 sequence (DNA): TGTGCCAGCACCGACAGTTACGAGCAGTACTTC. Translated, it gives CASTDSYEQYF.

The chain couples TRBV12-3 or TRBV12-4 to TRBJ1-5, with D perhaps matching TRBD1 (5 bases). CDR3 length equals 13 residues. V was cut by 8 bases and J by 6 bases, with 14 bases left in between. The CDR3 DNA is TGTGCCAGCTGGCTTGGGAGGGGTCAGCCCCAGCATTTT. Its protein is CASWLGRGQPQHF.

This clonotype was counted between two and nine times. This chain connects TRBV6-1 to TRBJ2-1, with 11 bases lining up with TRBD2. V trimming: 5 bases; J trimming: 9 bases; junction bases outside the gene matches: 9. The germline V gene has CDR1 MNHNS and CDR2 SASEGT. The CDR3 covers 15 residues. The CDR3 DNA sequence: TGTGCCAGCAGTCCTCCACTAGCGGGAGTGACTGAGCAGTTCTTC. Its protein is CASSPPLAGVTEQFF.

In regard to this clonotype: A much larger clone lies a single base off, so this may be a read error. V and J are TRBV7-2 and TRBJ1-1; D possibly corresponds to TRBD1 (5 bases). V was cut by 8 bases and J by 8 bases, with 15 bases left in between. From germline, CDR1 is SGHTA and CDR2 FQGNSA. The CDR3 is 12 residues long. Written as DNA, the CDR3 is TGTGCCAGCGGCATGAGGGGTGGGGAAGCTTTCTTT. This translates into CASGMRGGEAFF.

V gene TRBV12-3 or TRBV12-4 combines with J gene TRBJ2-7; D might be TRBD1 (6 bases). The CDR3 sequence is 14 residues long. Trimming shortened V by 2 bases and J by 5 bases, and 13 bases separated the two germline ends. The CDR3 DNA is TGTGCCAGCAGTTTAATTCGACAGGACAACGAGCAGTACTTC. Its translation is CASSLIRQDNEQYF.

This chain uses TRBV10-2 with TRBJ2-5, with D possibly being TRBD2 (6 bases). The germline V and J ends were trimmed by 6 bases and 5 bases, with 16 bases remaining between them. The CDR3 has 14 residues. The germline gives CDR1 WSHSY, CDR2 SAAADI. The CDR3 protein is CASSPGTDLETQYF. CDR3 bases: TGCGCCAGCAGCCCGGGGACTGACCTGGAGACCCAGTACTTC.

The CDR3, as DNA: TGTGCCAGCAGCCTACTAGCGGCAAACAATGAGCAGTTCTTC. Its translation: CASSLLAANNEQFF. This rearrangement joins TRBV6-8 to TRBJ2-1; 8 bases are a match to TRBD2. Germline CDR1 is MNHGY and CDR2 is SAAAGT. V trimming: 6 bases; J trimming: 5 bases; junction bases outside the gene matches: 6. The CDR3 contains 14 residues.

The sample holds many counts of this clonotype. The gene calls are TRBV7-2 and TRBJ1-6; 9 bases line up with TRBD1. CDR1 and CDR2 from the germline V gene are SGHTA and FQGNSA. V shed 5 bases and J 6 bases; nucleotides not matched to a gene: 5. The CDR3 is 15 amino acids. In DNA form, the CDR3 reads TGTGCCAGCAGCCCACAGGGGGCGGTTAATTCACCCCTCCACTTT. Translation gives CASSPQGAVNSPLHF.

This clonotype was counted only a few times. This chain connects TRBV7-2 to TRBJ1-1; D is perhaps TRBD1 (6 bases). Germline V gene data show CDR1 as SGHTA and CDR2 as FQGNSA. The CDR3 runs to 10 residues. Trimming pared 4 bases from V and 10 bases from J, leaving 7 bases between. The CDR3 loop reads CASSSQGAFF. The CDR3 DNA sequence: TGTGCCAGCAGCTCACAGGGAGCTTTCTTT.

This clonotype has a handful of counts. The rearrangement links TRBV20-1 to TRBJ2-1; TRBD2 matches 7 bases. Per the germline V gene, CDR1 is DFQATT and CDR2 is SNEGSKA (reference sequence). The CDR3 runs to 14 residues. V lost 5 bases to trimming and J lost 9 bases; unmatched junction nucleotides: 13. The CDR3 loop is CSAQAGPSRGEQFF. CDR3 sequence (DNA): TGCAGTGCTCAAGCGGGACCCTCAAGGGGTGAGCAGTTCTTC.